Here is one T cell receptor beta chain with its context. Its specificity is not known. CDR1 SGHVS and CDR2 FNYEAQ come from the germline V gene. The length of the CDR3 is 13 residues. 13 Jbeta primers and 60 Vbeta primers were used for the PCR. Assay: immunoSEQ multiplex PCR; the TCRdb copy retains only in-frame clones and omits some. Found here are roughly 130,000 clones, roughly two thirds of them singletons; the top ten hold 1.6%. This sample is part of a study of cytomegalovirus exposure and HLA in healthy donors. In the study overall: In an earlier analysis, some 110 million unique TCR beta sequences were found from some 180 million T cells.

Broader study findings: In vitro testing confirmed a few CMV-associated chains as specific for CMV antigens. There was a cluster of highly shared sequence variants that was likely a sequencing artifact. Analysis performed later found over 15,000 TCR beta sequences associated with HLA alleles at 0.05 false discovery rate.

The clonotype was recovered from a man aged 25 to 45 in good health and CMV-seropositive. The chain employs TRBV7-6 and TRBJ1-1, with D maybe TRBD1 (5 bases). The sample comprised PBMCs. CDR3 bases: TGTAGTGGGGGGACCATCATGAACACTGAAGCTTTCTTT. It encodes CSGGTIMNTEAFF.